This is a list of T cell receptor beta chains from one sample in a study of T cells in Graves' hyperthyroidism and ophthalmopathy. TCRdb reprocessed the multiplex PCR reads via MiXCR and lists one record per CDR3 protein. Of hundreds of thousands of distinct CDR3 sequences detected, about 15% appear once; the ten largest clones hold 10%. The sample consisted of blood. Receptor source: a woman under 30 with Graves' hyperthyroidism. Both conserved end residues are part of each CDR3. D genes are given only for firm matches. Clone sizes are given selectively: once, few, many, or a class where the clone is expanded.

v_gene	d_gene	j_gene	abundance	CDR3aa	CDR3nt
TRBV16	-	TRBJ1-1	few	CASSQPERGNTEAFF	TGTGCCAGCAGCCAACCAGAGAGAGGTAACACTGAAGCTTTCTTT
TRBV30	-	TRBJ2-7	many	CAWSSGGSYEQYF	TGTGCCTGGAGTTCCGGGGGCAGCTACGAGCAGTACTTC
TRBV19	TRBD1	TRBJ1-5	many	CASSTHRDRVVPQHF	TGTGCCAGTAGTACTCACCGGGACAGGGTGGTGCCCCAGCATTTT
TRBV18	-	TRBJ1-5	-	CASSPRGAGDQPQHF	TGTGCCAGCTCACCAAGGGGCGCCGGGGATCAGCCCCAGCATTTT
TRBV2	-	TRBJ1-2	many	CASLKDSWELGYTF	TGTGCCAGTCTCAAGGACAGCTGGGAGTTGGGCTACACCTTC
TRBV3-1	-	TRBJ1-2	many	CASSQDSAANYGYTF	TGTGCCAGCAGCCAAGATTCCGCCGCTAACTATGGCTACACCTTC
TRBV30	TRBD2	TRBJ2-2	many	CAGRAGGIAGELFF	TGTGCCGGACGCGCGGGGGGCATCGCCGGGGAGCTGTTTTTT
TRBV6-1	-	TRBJ2-7	few	CASSVHSSSYEQYF	TGTGCCAGCAGTGTGCACAGTAGCTCCTACGAGCAGTACTTC
TRBV3-1	-	TRBJ2-7	-	CASSQDRAGFYEQYF	TGTGCCAGCAGCCAAGATAGGGCAGGTTTCTACGAGCAGTACTTC
TRBV5-1	-	TRBJ1-1	many	CASRNGHSNTEAFF	TGCGCCAGCAGGAACGGGCACTCGAACACTGAAGCTTTCTTT
TRBV19	TRBD1	TRBJ1-1	few	CASRKTGVTEAFF	TGTGCCAGTAGGAAGACAGGGGTCACTGAAGCTTTCTTT
TRBV20-1	TRBD2	TRBJ2-1	few	CSARDRASGREQFF	TGCAGTGCTAGAGATCGGGCTAGCGGGAGGGAACAGTTCTTC
TRBV5-1	-	TRBJ2-2	many	CASRTQELTGELFF	TGCGCCAGCAGAACTCAGGAACTCACCGGGGAGCTGTTTTTT
TRBV5-1	TRBD1	TRBJ2-1	many	CASSRGQALRSHEQFF	TGCGCCAGCAGCCGGGGACAGGCCCTGAGGTCGCATGAGCAGTTCTTC
TRBV6-2/TRBV6-3	-	TRBJ1-1	few	CASSRDGTRTEAFF	TGTGCCAGCAGCAGGGACGGTACCCGAACTGAAGCTTTCTTT
TRBV6-2/TRBV6-3	TRBD1	TRBJ1-1	many	CASTRQGRTEAFF	TGTGCCAGCACCCGACAGGGTAGGACTGAAGCTTTCTTT
TRBV6-1	-	TRBJ2-2	-	CASSARGLREGTGELFF	TGTGCCAGCAGTGCCAGGGGGCTGCGGGAGGGCACCGGGGAGCTGTTTTTT
TRBV6-1	TRBD2	TRBJ2-5	few	CASIPAGGPEETQYF	TGTGCCAGCATCCCAGCGGGAGGGCCGGAAGAGACCCAGTACTTC
TRBV4-1	-	TRBJ2-5	-	CASSLLSGTQETQYF	TGCGCCAGCAGCCTCCTCAGTGGGACACAAGAGACCCAGTACTTC
TRBV11-3	-	TRBJ1-1	many	CASSTTVPEAFF	TGTGCCAGCAGCACGACAGTTCCAGAAGCTTTCTTT
TRBV30	-	TRBJ2-7	many	CAWRGRGRWYEQYF	TGTGCCTGGAGAGGGAGGGGGCGATGGTACGAGCAGTACTTC
TRBV5-6	TRBD2	TRBJ2-2	few	CASSFGGVTGELFF	TGTGCCAGCAGCTTCGGGGGGGTCACCGGGGAGCTGTTTTTT
TRBV18	TRBD2	TRBJ2-5	many	CASSPSGPGGETQYF	TGTGCCAGCTCACCTTCTGGACCCGGGGGGGAGACCCAGTACTTC
TRBV7-8	-	TRBJ1-5	many	CASSLSGQRNQPQHF	TGTGCCAGCAGCTTATCGGGTCAAAGGAATCAGCCCCAGCATTTT
TRBV2	-	TRBJ2-4	few	CASSLLGYIQYF	TGTGCCAGCAGTTTACTAGGCTACATTCAGTACTTC
TRBV24-1	TRBD1	TRBJ2-4	-	CATSDSRQGASKNIQYF	TGTGCCACCAGTGATTCCCGACAGGGGGCCTCCAAAAACATTCAGTACTTC
TRBV15	TRBD2	TRBJ2-2	-	CATSPSAGVPRAGELFF	TGTGCCACCAGCCCCTCGGCGGGAGTCCCCAGAGCCGGGGAGCTGTTTTTT
TRBV7-2	-	TRBJ1-2	-	CASSLVFVTYGYAF	TGTGCCAGCAGCTTAGTTTTCGTCACTTATGGCTACGCCTTC
TRBV30	TRBD2	TRBJ2-3	many	CAWRSSGSGQYF	TGTGCCTGGAGGAGTAGCGGGAGTGGGCAGTATTTT
TRBV7-9	-	TRBJ2-2	many	CASRLAGGELFF	TGTGCCAGCAGGCTGGCGGGCGGGGAGCTGTTTTTT
TRBV29-1	TRBD1	TRBJ2-2	few	CSALSGTGLGTGELFF	TGCAGCGCCCTTTCCGGGACAGGGCTGGGCACCGGGGAGCTGTTTTTT
TRBV29-1	-	TRBJ1-3	-	CSVVQDSGNTIYF	TGCAGCGTTGTGCAGGACTCTGGAAACACCATATATTTT
TRBV7-9	-	TRBJ2-7	-	CASEGDLRPYEQYF	TGTGCCTCGGAAGGAGACCTACGACCTTACGAGCAGTACTTC
TRBV2	TRBD2	TRBJ2-1	many	CASTDWLAGGGEQFF	TGTGCCAGCACGGACTGGCTAGCGGGAGGTGGTGAGCAGTTCTTC
TRBV7-9	-	TRBJ1-1	-	CASSSLLHTEAFF	TGTGCCAGCAGCTCGCTACTTCACACTGAAGCTTTCTTT
TRBV7-9	-	TRBJ2-3	many	CASSLVGIDTQYF	TGTGCCAGCAGCTTAGTAGGAATAGATACGCAGTATTTT